Given below is one TCR beta chain in context. This entry is derived from a study of blood T cell repertoires in COVID-19. This table comes from immunoSEQ multiplex PCR, and its TCRdb copy is limited to in-frame clones, with some not included. The table includes about 290,000 clones, around four fifths detected once. This CDR3 is built from 12 residues. Germline CDR1 is MNHNS and CDR2 is SASEGT. Trimming shortened V by 0 bases and J by 8 bases, and 7 bases separated the two germline ends. What was sequenced was peripheral blood. The sequence derives from a woman between 45 and 60 years old with active or convalescent COVID-19. The chain employs TRBV6-1 and TRBJ1-2; no clear D gene. DNA of the CDR3: TGTGCCAGCAGTGAAGCGCCCAGAGGCTACACCTTC. Its translation is CASSEAPRGYTF.